This T cell receptor beta chain originates from a study of blood T cell repertoires in COVID-19. Study context: The United States, Italy and Spain provided the acute and convalescent COVID-19 samples. T cells, B-cell-depleted T cells, or PBMCs supplied cDNA or gDNA.

Per the original data handling: Scientists estimated how many nucleated cells there were by amplifying reference gene primers. Sequencing was performed with immunoSEQ multiplex PCR; in TCRdb, only in-frame clones are kept and a portion is missing. V, J and clone size derive from that table, while D and trimming were established from the DNA sequence. The table has 350,000 to 400,000 clones, 80% to 90% seen once. The Seattle patients, enrolled during active infection, were followed longitudinally. Germline values: CDR1 SGHDT, CDR2 YYEEEE. The V gene end was trimmed by 4 bases and the J gene end by 7 bases; junction bases not matched to a gene: 9. The CDR3 is made up of 15 amino acids.

Sequencing was performed on peripheral blood. The chain is built from TRBV5-6 and TRBJ2-3; 10 nucleotides match TRBD2. This receptor was identified in a woman between 55 and 75 years old with COVID-19, enrolled during active disease. CDR3 bases: TGTGCCAGCAGCAGAGCGGGGGGGGCGCCCCATACGCAGTATTTT. Residues: CASSRAGGAPHTQYF.